Following are 15 T cell receptor beta chains from one sample sequenced in a study of T cells in narcolepsy. The method was immunoSEQ multiplex PCR; TCRdb's version includes in-frame clones alone and lacks a portion of them. Of about 13,000 clones in the sample, roughly 89% were seen once. The sequenced sample was CD45RA- memory CD4+ T cells from PBMCs. Receptor source: a human donor with narcolepsy.

The V and J genes are TRBV7-9 and TRBJ2-6, with 8 bases matching TRBD1. V shed 3 bases, J shed 0 bases, and the junction held 4 bases outside the gene matches. The germline gives CDR1 SEHNR, CDR2 FQNEAQ (reference sequence). This CDR3 has 17 residues. The CDR3 DNA reads as TGTGCCAGCAGCTTCAGGGGGCCATTCTCTGGGGCCAACGTCCTGACTTTC. Protein: CASSFRGPFSGANVLTF.

The CDR3 sequence is CASSPTDRVTEAFF. In nucleotides, the CDR3 is TGTGCCAGCAGCCCAACGGACAGGGTAACTGAAGCTTTCTTT. V is TRBV13 and J is TRBJ1-1, with TRBD1 matching over 8 bases. Germline V CDR1 and CDR2: PRHDT, FYEKMQ (reference sequence). The CDR3 runs to 14 residues. V lost 5 bases and J lost 5; bases outside the gene matches: 7.

V gene TRBV5-8 combines with J gene TRBJ2-7; TRBD1 agrees at 8 bases. Germline CDR1 is SGHTS and CDR2 is YDEGEE. The CDR3 contains 16 residues. J lost 2 bases, V lost 2 bases, and 9 bases had no gene match. The CDR3 DNA follows: TGTGCCAGCAGCTTAGGACAGGGAAGATTCACCTACGAGCAGTACTTC. Translating it yields CASSLGQGRFTYEQYF.

CDR3 residues: CASSIDPGTGDLEQYF. CDR3 DNA sequence: TGTGCCAGCAGTATCGACCCCGGGACAGGGGATCTCGAGCAGTACTTC. This chain joins TRBV2 and TRBJ2-7, with 10 bases fitting TRBD1. The V and J ends lost 5 bases and 6 bases, in that order; junction bases with no gene match: 13. Per the germline V gene, CDR1 is SNHLY and CDR2 is FYNNEI. CDR3 length: 16 amino acids.

This rearrangement joins TRBV19 to TRBJ2-7; TRBD2 aligns across 9 bases. V was clipped by 5 bases and J by 5 bases; unmatched bases: 4. Germline V gene sequence: CDR1 LNHDA, CDR2 SQIVND (reference sequence). The CDR3 sequence is 13 residues long. The CDR3 bases are TGTGCCAGTAGTTTACTAGCGGGCCACGAGCAGTACTTC. This encodes CASSLLAGHEQYF.

This rearrangement joins TRBV5-1 to TRBJ2-7, with TRBD1 matching over 7 bases. The CDR3 runs 13 residues. Germline V gene lookup returns CDR1 SGHRS and CDR2 YFSETQ. The trim removed 4 bases at V and 2 bases at J, leaving 3 bases unmatched. The CDR3 sequence is CASSDGTAYEQYF. Here the CDR3 DNA reads TGCGCCAGCAGCGACGGGACAGCCTACGAGCAGTACTTC.

J is TRBJ2-7 and V is TRBV18, with D perhaps matching TRBD1 (6 bases). The CDR3 is 15 residues long. Trimming took off 5 bases at V and 3 bases at J, with 17 bases between the two ends. The germline V gene encodes CDR1 KGHSH and CDR2 LQKENI. CDR3 loop: CASSASGQVIYEQYF. The CDR3 DNA sequence: TGTGCCAGCTCAGCATCGGGACAAGTAATCTACGAGCAGTACTTC.

J is TRBJ2-7 and V is TRBV29-1; TRBD1 agrees at 7 bases. The CDR3 loop spans 12 amino acids. Germline V lookup: CDR1 SQVTM, CDR2 ANQGSEA. The ends lost 3 bases at V and 5 bases at J; junction bases unmatched: 4. Here the CDR3 reads CSVDETGNEQYF. In nucleotides, the CDR3 is TGCAGCGTTGACGAGACAGGGAACGAGCAGTACTTC.

The chain is built from TRBV10-3 and TRBJ1-1, with D tentatively TRBD1 (6 bases). The CDR3 runs 12 residues. V lost 7 bases and J 5 bases, leaving 11 bases between the germline ends. Germline values: CDR1 ENHRY, CDR2 SYGVKD. The CDR3 DNA follows: TGTGCCATCAAGACAGGTGGAACTGAAGCTTTCTTT. The encoded protein is CAIKTGGTEAFF.

This chain joins TRBV4-1 and TRBJ1-2; D gene ambiguous. With 9 bases removed from V and 5 bases from J, the gap between germline ends came to 13 bases. The length of the CDR3 is 12 residues. In germline, CDR1 is MGHRA, CDR2 YSYEKL. CDR3 nucleotide sequence: TGCGCCAGTTCAACGGAGAGGTATGGCTACACCTTC. It encodes CASSTERYGYTF.

The V call is TRBV29-1, the J call TRBJ2-6, with 8 nucleotides matching TRBD1. V lost 8 bases and J lost 2; bases outside the gene matches: 5. There are 14 residues in the CDR3. Per germline, CDR1 SQVTM and CDR2 ANQGSEA. The CDR3: CSTTGGAGANVLTF. In DNA, the CDR3 is TGCAGCACAACAGGGGGAGCTGGGGCCAACGTCCTGACTTTC.

Here the CDR3 reads CASSLRGGGTGGSGANVLTF. CDR3 nucleotides: TGTGCCAGCAGCTTAAGAGGTGGGGGGACAGGGGGCTCTGGGGCCAACGTCCTGACTTTC. The chain is built from TRBV7-3 and TRBJ2-6; 11 bases align to TRBD1. After removal of 1 base from V and 0 bases from J, the junction contained 8 bases not matched to a gene. CDR1 and CDR2 (germline): SGHTA, FQGTGA. The CDR3 is 20 residues long. The full variable domain, rest sourced from reference TRBV7-3 and TRBJ2-6, is GAGVSQTPSNKVTEKGKYVELRCDPISGHTALYWYRQSLGQGPEFLIYFQGTGAADDSGLPNDRFFAVRPEGSVSTLKIQRTERGDSAVYLCASSLRGGGTGGSGANVLTFGAGSRLTVL.

The chain couples TRBV10-3 to TRBJ2-1, with 7 bases fitting TRBD1. The CDR3 extends over 16 amino acids. CDR1 is ENHRY and CDR2 is SYGVKD in the germline V gene. V was clipped by 0 bases and J by 6 bases; unmatched bases: 8. Written as DNA, the CDR3 is TGTGCCATCAGTGAGTCGGGTACAGGGGAAGGCAATGAGCAGTTCTTC. Amino acids: CAISESGTGEGNEQFF.

The chain uses TRBV28 and TRBJ2-5; D may be TRBD1 (6 bases). V lost 7 bases, J lost 0 bases, and 21 bases lay in between. Germline CDR1 reads MDHEN; CDR2 reads SYDVKM. This CDR3 is 17 amino acids long. The CDR3 protein is CASTDQAGTMYQETQYF. In nucleotides, the CDR3 is TGTGCCAGCACCGATCAAGCCGGGACAATGTACCAAGAGACCCAGTACTTC.

The V call is TRBV27, the J call TRBJ2-3; maybe TRBD2 (6 bases). Germline V gene lookup returns CDR1 MNHEY and CDR2 SMNVEV (reference sequence). V lost 8 bases and J lost 3, with 18 bases in between. The CDR3 is 15 amino acids. The DNA of the CDR3 is TGTGCCAGCCAAGACTGGGGCGGGACGACAGATACGCAGTATTTT. It specifies CASQDWGGTTDTQYF.